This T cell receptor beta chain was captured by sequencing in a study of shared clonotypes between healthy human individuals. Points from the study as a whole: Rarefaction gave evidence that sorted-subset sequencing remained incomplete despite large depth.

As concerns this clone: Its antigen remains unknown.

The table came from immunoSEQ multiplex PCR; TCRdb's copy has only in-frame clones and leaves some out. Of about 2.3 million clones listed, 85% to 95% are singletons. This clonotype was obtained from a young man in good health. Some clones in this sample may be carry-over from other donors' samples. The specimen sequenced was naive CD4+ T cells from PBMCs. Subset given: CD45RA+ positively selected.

The CDR3 reads CASSPDRGRDEQYF. CDR3 bases: TGTGCCAGCAGCCCCGACAGGGGTCGCGACGAGCAGTACTTC. V usage is TRBV7-2 and J usage is TRBJ2-7; TRBD1 agrees at 8 bases. The CDR3 extends over 14 amino acids. Germline V lookup: CDR1 SGHTA, CDR2 FQGNSA. V trimming: 5 bases; J trimming: 5 bases; junction bases outside the gene matches: 8. Filled out from reference TRBV7-2 and TRBJ2-7, the complete variable domain reads GAGVSQSPSNKVTEKGKDVELRCDPISGHTALYWYRQSLGQGLEFLIYFQGNSAPDKSGLPSDRFSAERTGGSVSTLTIQRTQQEDSAVYLCASSPDRGRDEQYFGPGTRLTVT.